This is a list of T cell receptor beta chains from one sample in a study of cytomegalovirus exposure and HLA in healthy donors. Profiled with immunoSEQ multiplex PCR; TCRdb holds only in-frame clones, not every one. The table has some 190,000 clones, less than 90% seen once. The sequencing sample was made of PBMCs. The source is a girl aged 5-17 years in good health and CMV-seropositive. CDR3s include the opening cysteine and the closing phenylalanine or tryptophan. The order of the fields is clone size, D gene, J gene, V gene, CDR3 protein, CDR3 DNA. The D gene is left open where the match is weak. Clone size appears in some rows only: once, few, many, or a class for an expanded clone.

NA	NA	TRBJ1-2	TRBV18	CASSPTAGAGDLYGYTF	TGTGCCAGCTCACCCACCGCGGGGGCAGGGGATCTCTATGGCTACACCTTC
NA	NA	TRBJ2-7	TRBV5-6	CASSGSSYEQYF	TGTGCCAGCAGCGGGAGCTCCTACGAGCAGTACTTC
NA	NA	TRBJ2-7	TRBV4-1	CASSHLTAFNSYEQYF	TGCGCCAGCAGCCACCTAACAGCTTTCAATTCCTACGAGCAGTACTTC
NA	TRBD1	TRBJ1-2	TRBV7-2	CASSLSSRDRVFGYTF	TGTGCCAGCAGCTTATCGAGCCGGGACAGGGTTTTTGGCTACACCTTC
few	TRBD1	TRBJ2-2	TRBV5-5	CASSLRDSRPGELFF	TGTGCCAGCAGCTTACGGGACAGCAGGCCCGGGGAGCTGTTTTTT
NA	TRBD1	TRBJ2-7	TRBV7-9	CASSSTDRGFYEQYF	TGTGCCAGCAGCTCCACCGACAGGGGGTTCTACGAGCAGTACTTC
NA	NA	TRBJ1-1	TRBV27	CASTGTGSAEAFF	TGTGCCAGCACTGGAACAGGGAGTGCTGAAGCTTTCTTT
once	NA	TRBJ2-5	TRBV27	CASSSEETQYF	TGTGCCAGCAGTTCAGAAGAGACCCAGTACTTC
few	TRBD2	TRBJ2-3	TRBV4-1	CASSHPLGSGGGPTDTQYF	TGCGCCAGCAGCCATCCATTGGGGAGCGGGGGAGGGCCCACAGATACGCAGTATTTT
NA	TRBD2	TRBJ2-3	TRBV10-3	CAIRPGLAGVKDTQYF	TGTGCCATCAGGCCCGGACTAGCGGGAGTGAAAGATACGCAGTATTTT
once	NA	TRBJ2-7	TRBV7-9	CASSRGLNYEQYF	TGTGCCAGCAGCCGCGGGTTAAACTACGAGCAGTACTTC
once	NA	TRBJ2-4	TRBV10-3	CAISDQGAKNIQYF	TGTGCCATCAGTGATCAGGGGGCCAAAAACATTCAGTACTTC
NA	NA	TRBJ2-7	TRBV11-2	CASSSSTGSYEQYF	TGTGCCAGCAGCTCCAGCACGGGTTCCTACGAGCAGTACTTC
few	TRBD1	TRBJ2-3	TRBV25-1	CASSDSHRGGTDTQYF	TGTGCCAGCAGTGATTCTCACAGGGGGGGCACAGATACGCAGTATTTT
NA	TRBD1	TRBJ1-1	TRBV27	CASSPDRGRWVEAFF	TGTGCCAGCAGTCCTGACAGGGGCCGTTGGGTCGAAGCTTTCTTT
few	TRBD2	TRBJ2-7	TRBV5-5	CASSFGLAGDYEQYF	TGTGCCAGCAGCTTCGGGTTAGCGGGGGACTACGAGCAGTACTTC
NA	NA	TRBJ2-5	TRBV7-2	CASIPDYQETQYF	TGTGCCAGCATCCCGGACTACCAGGAGACCCAGTACTTC
NA	TRBD1	TRBJ2-3	TRBV7-6	CASSKRTGTDTQYF	TGTGCCAGCAGCAAACGGACAGGGACCGATACGCAGTATTTT
NA	NA	TRBJ1-1	TRBV25-1	CASSDQGRGNTEAFF	TGTGCCAGCAGTGACCAGGGGAGGGGAAACACTGAAGCTTTCTTT
NA	TRBD1	TRBJ2-7	TRBV4-2	CASSQGTGGSYEQYF	TGTGCCAGCAGCCAAGGGACAGGGGGCTCCTACGAGCAGTACTTC
NA	NA	TRBJ2-7	TRBV10-3	CAIRATDYEQYF	TGTGCCATCAGGGCGACAGATTACGAGCAGTACTTC
NA	NA	TRBJ1-5	TRBV4-1	CASSHPPPLQGKPQHF	TGCGCCAGCAGCCACCCCCCGCCGCTCCAGGGTAAACCCCAGCATTTT
NA	NA	TRBJ1-5	TRBV19	CASTLGVSRNQPQHF	TGTGCCAGTACCTTAGGGGTTTCGCGCAATCAGCCCCAGCATTTT
NA	NA	TRBJ1-1	TRBV9	CASSPSPGHKNTEAFF	TGTGCCAGCAGCCCTTCACCGGGACACAAGAACACTGAAGCTTTCTTT
NA	NA	TRBJ2-1	TRBV15	CATERVFSYNEQFF	TGTGCCACCGAACGGGTATTCTCCTACAATGAGCAGTTCTTC
NA	NA	TRBJ1-2	TRBV20-1	CSALALQGGF	TGCAGTGCACTAGCACTGCAGGGAGGTTTC
NA	TRBD1	TRBJ2-7	TRBV5-6	CASSTRGQGTKEQYF	TGTGCCAGCAGCACCAGGGGACAGGGGACAAAGGAGCAGTACTTC
NA	TRBD1	TRBJ1-1	TRBV4-1	CASSRDGQGDEAFF	TGCGCCAGCAGCCGGGACGGACAGGGAGATGAAGCTTTCTTT
NA	NA	TRBJ1-1	TRBV11-3	CASSSQGGARAFF	TGTGCCAGCAGCTCCCAGGGTGGGGCACGAGCTTTCTTT
once	NA	TRBJ2-2	TRBV13	CASSYITAYPSGELFF	TGTGCCAGCAGCTATATTACTGCCTACCCGTCCGGGGAGCTGTTTTTT
NA	TRBD1	TRBJ1-2	TRBV5-4	CASSSGTALAYTF	TGTGCCAGCAGTTCAGGGACAGCCTTGGCCTACACCTTC
NA	NA	TRBJ1-3	TRBV7-6	CASSLRQSGNTIYF	TGTGCCAGCAGCTTACGCCAGTCTGGAAACACCATATATTTT
NA	TRBD1	TRBJ2-7	TRBV5-4	CASSFVGQGRYEQYF	TGTGCCAGCAGCTTTGTGGGACAGGGGAGGTACGAGCAGTACTTC
NA	TRBD1	TRBJ2-5	TRBV7-6	CASSLGTGWQETQYF	TGTGCCAGCAGCTTAGGGACAGGGTGGCAAGAGACCCAGTACTTC
NA	TRBD1	TRBJ1-1	TRBV6-4	CASSQQGLVAFF	TGTGCCAGCAGTCAACAGGGGCTTGTAGCTTTCTTT